The 3 T cell receptor beta chains below were found in one sample sequenced in a study of Tregs in tolerant kidney transplant recipients. Sequenced by immunoSEQ multiplex PCR; TCRdb stores in-frame clones only, minus some. The sample lists 35,000 to 50,000 clones, around 95% occurring once. No antigen is known for these receptors. The sequenced material came from Tregs from blood cultured with allogeneic cells. These receptors originate from a human donor in good health.

V is TRBV5-1 and J is TRBJ2-1; tentatively, D is TRBD1 (6 bases). V was shortened by 6 bases and J by 0 bases, with 16 bases between the two germline ends. CDR1 is SGHRS, CDR2 YFSETQ, per germline. This CDR3 region has 16 residues. The CDR3 loop reads CASTSRGWVSYNEQFF. The DNA of the CDR3 is TGCGCCAGCACCTCCAGGGGTTGGGTCTCCTACAATGAGCAGTTCTTC.

The CDR3 nucleotides read TGTGCCAGCAGCAGGGTCCAAGAGACCCAGTACTTC. The encoded protein is CASSRVQETQYF. The V and J genes are TRBV2 and TRBJ2-5, with TRBD1 as a possible D gene (5 bases). Germline CDR1 reads SNHLY; CDR2 reads FYNNEI. This CDR3 spans 12 amino acids. Between the trimmed V and J ends, which lost 6 bases and 1 base, there was a span of 6 bases.

The J gene is TRBJ2-3, the V gene TRBV5-1, with D unclear. V was shortened by 2 bases and J by 2 bases, with 12 bases between the two germline ends. In germline, CDR1 is SGHRS, CDR2 YFSETQ. The CDR3 consists of 15 residues. The CDR3 DNA reads TGCGCCAGCAGCTTACCTACCCCGCCCACAGATACGCAGTATTTT. Its translation: CASSLPTPPTDTQYF.